The 27 T cell receptor beta chains reported below all come from one sample, sequenced in a study of cytomegalovirus exposure and HLA in healthy donors. The PCR was carried out with 60 Vbeta primers and 13 Jbeta primers. Method: immunoSEQ multiplex PCR; TCRdb's copy keeps in-frame clones and lacks some. The table lists some 120,000 clones, more than 65% of them singletons. The sequenced sample consisted of PBMCs. The receptors derive from a man between 18 and 29 years old in good health and CMV-seronegative.

This clone was counted only a few times. V usage is TRBV5-1 and J usage is TRBJ1-5, with 10 bases identical to TRBD1. Germline CDR1 and CDR2: SGHRS and YFSETQ. This CDR3 contains 16 residues. The V and J ends lost 2 bases and 2 bases, in that order; junction bases with no gene match: 4. CDR3 residues: CASSLTGTGGNQPQHF. Written as DNA, the CDR3 is TGCGCCAGCAGCTTAACCGGGACAGGGGGCAATCAGCCCCAGCATTTT.

This clone was detected a few times. The V call is TRBV6-4, the J call TRBJ1-2, with D unclear. Trimming shortened V by 3 bases and J by 4 bases, and 9 bases separated the two germline ends. The CDR3 sequence is 13 residues long. CDR1 MRHNA and CDR2 SNTAGT come from the germline V gene. The CDR3 protein is CASSDEGSYGYTF. DNA of the CDR3: TGTGCCAGCAGTGATGAGGGATCCTATGGCTACACCTTC.

The CDR3 DNA follows: TGTGCCAGCAGCTTGATCCTAGCGGGGGCCACAGAGACCCAGTACTTC. Translated: CASSLILAGATETQYF. The V gene is TRBV5-5, the J gene TRBJ2-5, with 10 nucleotides matching TRBD2. This CDR3 is 16 amino acids long. Germline lookup yields CDR1 SGHKS and CDR2 YYEKEE (reference sequence). The ends lost 1 base at V and 4 bases at J; junction bases unmatched: 7.

This clone was recorded only once. The chain combines TRBV4-2 with TRBJ2-7; the match to TRBD2 covers 14 bases. CDR3 size: 16 residues. V lost 0 bases and J lost 3; bases outside the gene matches: 1. Per germline, CDR1 LGHNA and CDR2 YNFKEQ. The CDR3 nucleotides are TGTGCCAGCAGCCAAGATGGGACTAGCGGGGGCTACGAGCAGTACTTC. Amino acid sequence: CASSQDGTSGGYEQYF.

The chain employs TRBV5-4 and TRBJ1-2; 8 nucleotides agree with TRBD1. CDR1 and CDR2 from the germline V gene are SGHNT and YYREEE (reference sequence). The trim removed 4 bases at V and 4 bases at J, leaving 15 bases unmatched. This CDR3 is 17 amino acids long. CDR3 DNA: TGTGCCAGCAGCCAGGGTGGGGTGGACAGGGCCGTCTATGGCTACACCTTC. Translated, it gives CASSQGGVDRAVYGYTF. The full variable domain, in which reference TRBV5-4 and TRBJ1-2 provide the parts outside the CDR3, is ETGVTQSPTHLIKTRGQQVTLRCSSQSGHNTVSWYQQALGQGPQFIFQYYREEENGRGNFPPRFSGLQFPNYSSELNVNALELDDSALYLCASSQGGVDRAVYGYTFGSGTRLTVV.

The rearrangement uses TRBV10-3 and TRBJ1-6, with 7 bases that match TRBD1. This CDR3 is 17 amino acids long. V lost 2 bases to trimming and J lost 1 base; unmatched junction nucleotides: 5. From germline, CDR1 is ENHRY and CDR2 SYGVKD. The CDR3 here is CAISEPAGGSYNSPLHF. CDR3 in DNA: TGTGCCATCAGTGAGCCGGCAGGGGGTTCCTATAATTCACCCCTCCACTTT.

This rearrangement joins TRBV29-1 to TRBJ1-1, with D tentatively TRBD1 (6 bases). Germline lookup yields CDR1 SQVTM and CDR2 ANQGSEA. The CDR3 sequence is 13 residues long. Trimming left V 4 bases short and J 1 base short, with 10 bases between. CDR3: CSVVGRGNTEAFF. The CDR3 DNA reads TGCAGCGTTGTAGGCAGGGGGAACACTGAAGCTTTCTTT.

The V call is TRBV6-1, the J call TRBJ2-7, with 7 bases aligning to TRBD1. Germline V gene sequence: CDR1 MNHNS, CDR2 SASEGT. Trimming took 6 bases from V and 4 from J; bases not matched to a gene: 9. The CDR3 consists of 14 residues. The CDR3 region has the DNA TGTGCCAGCAGGGACAGGCAAAGAGTTTACGAGCAGTACTTC. It specifies CASRDRQRVYEQYF.

The V and J genes are TRBV21-1 and TRBJ2-1; the table's D call TRBD1 went unverified against the DNA. TRBV21-1 is a pseudogene segment. This CDR3 region has 23 residues. The CDR3 nucleotides are TGTGCCAGCGGCCGACTCTCTCCCACCTCGGGGGGGGACAGGGCCCCCAAATACAATGAGCAGTTCTTC. Protein sequence: CASGRLSPTSGGDRAPKYNEQFF.

The gene calls are TRBV27 and TRBJ1-6; TRBD1 matches 10 bases. The CDR3 consists of 15 residues. J was trimmed by 9 bases and V by 5 bases; bases with no gene match: 7. The germline V gene has CDR1 MNHEY and CDR2 SMNVEV (reference sequence). CDR3 nucleotide sequence: TGTGCCAGCAGTCGACAGGGGGCAGCTAGTTCACCCCTCCACTTT. It is translated as CASSRQGAASSPLHF.

This rearrangement joins TRBV11-2 to TRBJ2-5; TRBD2 agrees at 7 bases. The CDR3 is made up of 15 amino acids. Germline CDR1 SGHAT, CDR2 FQNNGV. V lost 5 bases and J lost 4; bases outside the gene matches: 10. CDR3 sequence reads: CASSLSSGFGETQYF. DNA for the CDR3: TGTGCCAGCAGCCTTTCTAGCGGCTTTGGAGAGACCCAGTACTTC.

This chain links TRBV7-9 with TRBJ1-5; D possibly corresponds to TRBD1 (5 bases). This CDR3 has 14 residues. Germline-derived CDR1 and CDR2 are SEHNR and FQNEAQ (reference sequence). Deletions cut 8 bases from V and 3 bases from J, with 14 bases between. The CDR3 region has the DNA TGTGCCAGCCACCAATCAGGGATCAATCAGCCCCAGCATTTT. Translating it yields CASHQSGINQPQHF.

V and J are TRBV11-2 and TRBJ2-1, with TRBD2 identical over 7 bases. Germline V gene lookup returns CDR1 SGHAT and CDR2 FQNNGV. The CDR3 has 14 amino acids. Unmatched junction bases numbered 4, after V lost 5 bases and J lost 3 bases. For the CDR3, the DNA is TGTGCCAGCAGCCCGCGGGGGAACTACAATGAGCAGTTCTTC. Translating gives CASSPRGNYNEQFF.

Comment on this clone: One end of the junction is discordant with germline, which a read error may explain. The gene calls are TRBV5-5 and TRBJ1-2, with a possible D match to TRBD1 (6 bases). Germline V gene lookup returns CDR1 SGHKS and CDR2 YYEKEE (reference sequence). This CDR3 has 14 amino acids. The CDR3 here is CASSVNRVNYDYTF. The CDR3 nucleotides read TGTGCCAGCAGCGTCAACAGGGTCAACTATGACTACACCTTC.

The V and J genes are TRBV27 and TRBJ1-2, with TRBD1 matching over 11 bases. Trimming removed 2 bases from V and 9 bases from J; junction bases left unmatched: 8. This CDR3 is 15 amino acids long. Germline V gene data show CDR1 as MNHEY and CDR2 as SMNVEV (reference sequence). The CDR3 loop is CASSLGGTGGFSYTF. CDR3 coding DNA: TGTGCCAGCAGTTTAGGGGGGACAGGGGGTTTCAGCTACACCTTC.

The chain is built from TRBV19 and TRBJ2-1; the D gene is possibly TRBD2 (6 bases). V was clipped by 4 bases and J by 7 bases, with 14 bases between them. The CDR3 contains 14 residues. In germline, CDR1 is LNHDA, CDR2 SQIVND (reference sequence). CDR3 in amino acids: CASSTGVGMNEQFF. CDR3 DNA sequence: TGTGCCAGTAGTACGGGAGTCGGTATGAATGAGCAGTTCTTC.

The table lists this clone with a few counts. The gene calls are TRBV5-1 and TRBJ1-2; 8 nucleotides line up with TRBD1. The CDR3 extends over 13 amino acids. Trimming at V came to 4 bases and at J to 8 bases, leaving 7 bases not matched to a gene. Germline V lookup: CDR1 SGHRS, CDR2 YFSETQ. The CDR3 here is CASSLDRAGGYTF. DNA of the CDR3: TGCGCCAGCAGCCTGGACAGGGCTGGGGGCTACACCTTC.

In the case of this clone: An end of the junction does not agree with germline; a read error may underlie this. Other DNA sequences in the sample encode the same CDR3. The V gene is TRBV19, the J gene TRBJ1-1, with 7 nucleotides matching TRBD1. CDR1 and CDR2 from the germline V gene are LNHDA and SQIVND (reference sequence). The CDR3 is 15 residues long. The CDR3 reads CASSLRGRMNTEAFF. CDR3 sequence (DNA): TGTGCCAGTAGTTTAAGGGGGCGGATGAACACTGAAGCCTTCTTT.

The chain employs TRBV19 and TRBJ1-1; D is perhaps TRBD1 (5 bases). Between the trimmed V and J ends, which lost 3 bases and 3 bases, there was a span of 17 bases. The CDR3 is 16 residues long. Germline V gives CDR1 LNHDA, CDR2 SQIVND (reference sequence). CDR3 sequence (DNA): TGTGCCAGTAGTATGGACATTTCCCTAGGGGACACTGAAGCTTTCTTT. It specifies CASSMDISLGDTEAFF.

The rearrangement links TRBV7-8 to TRBJ1-4; possible D gene TRBD1, 5 bases. Trimming left V 6 bases short and J 8 bases short, with 22 bases between. There are 16 residues in the CDR3. Germline V gene data show CDR1 as SGHVS and CDR2 as FQNEAQ. The DNA for the CDR3 is TGTGCCAGCAGGGAGGGGACTCACATGGGAAGGGAAAAACTGTTTTTT. Translated: CASREGTHMGREKLFF.

The chain recombines TRBV6-5 with TRBJ1-2, with D uncertain. The germline V gene encodes CDR1 MNHEY and CDR2 SVGAGI. V was pared by 6 bases and J by 14 bases, with 22 bases between. This CDR3 spans 13 amino acids. The CDR3 DNA follows: TGTGCCAGCAGCCCTAGTAAGTCCGAAAGGCAGACCTTC. Amino acids: CASSPSKSERQTF.

This clone appeared once. This chain links TRBV6-1 with TRBJ1-4; no reliable D call. V lost 2 bases, J lost 0 bases, and 10 bases lay in between. The CDR3 contains 16 residues. Germline-derived CDR1 and CDR2 are MNHNS and SASEGT. Written as DNA, the CDR3 is TGTGCCAGCAGTGAACGCGCCGGAGCAACTAATGAAAAACTGTTTTTT. Its protein is CASSERAGATNEKLFF.

The chain links TRBV5-1 to TRBJ2-3, with unresolved D. Trimming cost V 3 bases and J 3 bases, with 5 bases left between them. The V gene's germline CDR1 is SGHRS and CDR2 YFSETQ. This CDR3 contains 12 residues. The CDR3 DNA sequence: TGCGCCAGCAGCTCCACTACAGATACGCAGTATTTT. It codes for CASSSTTDTQYF.

The rearrangement joins TRBV27 to TRBJ2-1, with D possibly matching TRBD2 (6 bases). The V and J ends lost 5 bases and 0 bases respectively, with 14 bases between them. Germline loops: CDR1 MNHEY, CDR2 SMNVEV (reference sequence). This CDR3 is built from 16 residues. In DNA form, the CDR3 reads TGTGCCAGCAGTCTAAGTCGGGGGTTCTCCTACAATGAGCAGTTCTTC. Its protein product is CASSLSRGFSYNEQFF.

This clone appeared a few times. The chain has TRBV7-2 and TRBJ2-1; D is possibly TRBD1 (6 bases). Germline CDR1 and CDR2: SGHTA and FQGNSA. Trimming removed 2 bases from V and 0 bases from J, with 20 bases in between. This CDR3 is built from 19 residues. The CDR3 is CASSLLGRGQPLSYNEQFF. DNA for the CDR3: TGTGCCAGCAGCTTATTGGGCAGGGGCCAACCCCTCTCCTACAATGAGCAGTTCTTC.

This chain links TRBV6-5 with TRBJ2-7; 8 bases agree with TRBD1. This CDR3 contains 14 residues. The germline V gene encodes CDR1 MNHEY and CDR2 SVGAGI. With V trimmed by 6 bases and J by 3 bases, 7 bases remained unmatched. CDR3 nucleotide sequence: TGTGCCAGCAGATGGACAGGGAGAAGCTACGAGCAGTACTTC. The encoded protein is CASRWTGRSYEQYF.

This clone was observed a few times. This chain uses TRBV6-1 with TRBJ1-4; 8 nucleotides match TRBD1. V lost 9 bases, J lost 5 bases, and 5 bases stayed unmatched. This CDR3 spans 13 amino acids. Germline CDR1 and CDR2: MNHNS and SASEGT. CDR3 amino acids: CARERTGNEKLFF. CDR3 nucleotide sequence: TGTGCCAGAGAGCGGACAGGGAATGAAAAACTGTTTTTT.